This T cell receptor beta chain comes out of a study of shared clonotypes between healthy human individuals. Measured with immunoSEQ multiplex PCR; TCRdb has only the in-frame clones, and not every one. The data show about 2.3 million clones, with 80% to 95% seen just once and more than 0.35% held by the top ten. Between the trimmed V and J ends, which lost 6 bases and 4 bases, there was a span of 6 bases. The CDR3 loop spans 11 amino acids. Looked up from germline, CDR1 is MDHEN and CDR2 is SYDVKM. Donors had no recently reported acute infections or vaccinations and were HIV-negative. The chain joins TRBV28 to TRBJ1-2; D gene unclear. Sequencing was performed on naive CD4+ T cells from PBMCs. Described subset: CD45RA+ positively selected. This TCR came from a man between 18 and 29 years old in good health. Some clones in this sample may be carry-over from other donors' samples. The CDR3 coding sequence is TGTGCCAGCAGGAGAAGCTATGGCTACACCTTC. Amino acid sequence: CASRRSYGYTF.